A selection of T cell receptor beta chains follows, all from one sample in a study of OX40 agonist ivuxolimab in advanced cancers. Data came from immunoSEQ multiplex PCR; TCRdb stores just in-frame clones and leaves some out. There are about 45,000 clones in the sample; 85% to 95% occur only once, and 8% to 13% lies in the top ten. The starting material was CD4+ or CD8+ T cells sorted from blood, obtained in a trial of the OX40 agonist ivuxolimab. Receptor source: an adult with an advanced solid tumor such as melanoma, head and neck, liver or kidney cancer. Each CDR3 is given with its conserved first and last residue. The D gene is left open where the match is weak. Clone size appears in some rows only: once, few, many, or a class for an expanded clone.

D gene	V gene	J gene	clone size	CDR3 protein	CDR3 DNA
-	TRBV10-2	TRBJ2-3	few	CASSEADPDTQYF	TGCGCCAGCAGTGAGGCGGACCCCGATACGCAGTATTTT
TRBD2	TRBV5-1	TRBJ2-1	-	CASSPASSGMGVGEQFF	TGCGCCAGCAGCCCCGCCTCTAGCGGGATGGGGGTAGGGGAGCAGTTCTTC
-	TRBV7-2	TRBJ2-7	-	CASSSGEGLDEQYF	TGTGCCAGCAGCTCTGGTGAGGGTTTGGACGAGCAGTACTTC
-	TRBV29-1	TRBJ1-1	-	CSVEGEANTEAFF	TGCAGCGTTGAGGGGGAAGCGAACACTGAAGCTTTCTTT
TRBD2	TRBV6-1	TRBJ2-1	-	CASSDIVVLAGGPSYNEQFF	TGTGCCAGCAGTGATATAGTAGTGTTAGCGGGAGGGCCCTCCTACAATGAGCAGTTCTTC
-	TRBV27	TRBJ2-1	-	CASSLGPGTYNEQFF	TGTGCCAGCAGTTTAGGACCGGGCACCTACAATGAGCAGTTCTTC
TRBD2	TRBV2	TRBJ2-1	-	CASSDSLAGDNEQFF	TGTGCCAGCAGTGACTCCCTAGCGGGAGACAATGAGCAGTTCTTC
TRBD2	TRBV5-6	TRBJ2-1	-	CASSFLPAGDEQFF	TGTGCCAGCAGCTTCCTTCCAGCGGGAGACGAGCAGTTCTTC
-	TRBV29-1	TRBJ1-1	-	CSVDEGLNTEAFF	TGCAGCGTTGATGAGGGATTAAACACTGAAGCTTTCTTT
TRBD2	TRBV5-6	TRBJ2-7	once	CASSSGGEQYF	TGTGCCAGCAGCTCGGGGGGCGAGCAGTACTTC